This T cell receptor (beta chain) was retrieved from a study of PD-L1 blockade in urothelial cancer. Study overall: Patients initiated atezolizumab in about 2014 at 1,200 mg intravenously every 3 weeks. Counts from blood samples showed a median of 141,255 T cells. Once treatment had started, blood was analyzed at 3 weeks (second dose) and again at 6 weeks. Study-wide findings and caveats: Tumor-associated blood clones were expanded more by durable-benefit patients at 3 weeks.

Points on this clone: Antigen: not known.

Germline V gives CDR1 SGHNT, CDR2 YENEEA. J lost 10 bases, V lost 4 bases, and 3 bases had no gene match. This CDR3 comprises 13 residues. Sequencing used immunoSEQ multiplex PCR; TCRdb keeps in-frame clones, though not all of them. The data contain about 53,000 clones, 87% of them seen just once; the ten biggest clones take up about 15%. Documented time point: pretreatment peripheral blood. The sample was PBMCs, taken around atezolizumab (anti-PD-L1) treatment. J is TRBJ1-6 and V is TRBV11-3, with 8 bases that match TRBD1. The receptor's source is a woman aged 60 to 75 with urothelial cancer. The CDR3 is CASSSGTGSPLHF. CDR3 DNA sequence: TGTGCCAGCAGCTCTGGGACAGGCTCACCCCTCCACTTT.